This is a list of T cell receptor beta chains from one sample in a study of shared clonotypes between healthy human individuals. Data came from immunoSEQ multiplex PCR; TCRdb stores just in-frame clones and leaves some out. The sample has about 2.4 million clones; approximately 90% are singletons. Sequenced sample: naive CD4+ T cells sorted from blood. These receptors came from a man in his late teens or twenties in good health. Both conserved end residues are part of each CDR3. Fields, in order: V gene, clone size, J gene, D gene, CDR3 DNA, CDR3 protein. D genes are given only for firm matches. Clone size, where shown, is once, few, many, or a class for clones that have expanded.

V gene: TRBV7-2
clone size: NA
J gene: TRBJ2-3
D gene: NA
CDR3 DNA: TGTGCCAGCAGTCCTAGTCGATTTAGCACAGATACGCAGTATTTT
CDR3 protein: CASSPSRFSTDTQYF

V gene: TRBV7-2
clone size: NA
J gene: TRBJ2-1
D gene: TRBD2
CDR3 DNA: TGTGCCAGCAGCCGAAGCGGGAGTTATGAGCAGTTCTTC
CDR3 protein: CASSRSGSYEQFF

V gene: TRBV18
clone size: NA
J gene: TRBJ1-6
D gene: TRBD1
CDR3 DNA: TGTGCCAGCTCACCACCGGGACAGGGTTATTCACCCCTCCACTTT
CDR3 protein: CASSPPGQGYSPLHF

V gene: TRBV20-1
clone size: NA
J gene: TRBJ1-4
D gene: NA
CDR3 DNA: TGCAGCTTCAGGGGAGGGGAAAAACTGTTTTTT
CDR3 protein: CSFRGGEKLFF

V gene: TRBV30
clone size: NA
J gene: TRBJ1-3
D gene: NA
CDR3 DNA: TGTGCCTGGACCCCCGGGACTATAGGAAACACCATATATTTT
CDR3 protein: CAWTPGTIGNTIYF

V gene: TRBV6-1
clone size: NA
J gene: TRBJ1-5
D gene: NA
CDR3 DNA: TGTGCCAGCAGTGTTCAGGGGAGTCAGCCCCAGCATTTT
CDR3 protein: CASSVQGSQPQHF

V gene: TRBV7-9
clone size: few
J gene: TRBJ1-6
D gene: TRBD1
CDR3 DNA: TGTGCCAGCAGCCTAGGGACAGGCTTTAATTCACCCCTCCACTTT
CDR3 protein: CASSLGTGFNSPLHF

V gene: TRBV7-9
clone size: NA
J gene: TRBJ1-6
D gene: NA
CDR3 DNA: TGTGCCAGCAGCTACCGGGACGGATATTCACCCCTCCACTTT
CDR3 protein: CASSYRDGYSPLHF

V gene: TRBV6-1
clone size: once
J gene: TRBJ2-1
D gene: NA
CDR3 DNA: TGTGCCAGCGACCGGCCCTCTTCCTTCTACAATGAGCAGTTCTTC
CDR3 protein: CASDRPSSFYNEQFF

V gene: TRBV7-9
clone size: NA
J gene: TRBJ1-1
D gene: NA
CDR3 DNA: TGTGCCAGCGTTAACCGGGACCTCGGAAGGAGCACTGAAGCTTTCTTT
CDR3 protein: CASVNRDLGRSTEAFF

V gene: TRBV5-8
clone size: NA
J gene: TRBJ2-3
D gene: TRBD2
CDR3 DNA: TGTGCCAGCAGTCCGACTAGCGGGACCACAGATACGCAGTATTTT
CDR3 protein: CASSPTSGTTDTQYF

V gene: TRBV4-3
clone size: NA
J gene: TRBJ2-7
D gene: NA
CDR3 DNA: TGCGCCAGCAGCCTCTCCCGGGCCTACGAGCAGTACTTC
CDR3 protein: CASSLSRAYEQYF

V gene: TRBV30
clone size: NA
J gene: TRBJ2-7
D gene: TRBD1
CDR3 DNA: TGTGCCTGCTCAGTGCGGACAGGGGCCTCCTACGAGCAGTACTTC
CDR3 protein: CACSVRTGASYEQYF

V gene: TRBV2
clone size: NA
J gene: TRBJ1-1
D gene: TRBD1
CDR3 DNA: TGTGCCAGCAGGACCTACAGGGGTGGGACTGAAGCTTTCTTT
CDR3 protein: CASRTYRGGTEAFF

V gene: TRBV27
clone size: NA
J gene: TRBJ1-4
D gene: NA
CDR3 DNA: TGTGCCAGCTCAAAGGACCGGTTAAGGGATGAAAAACTGTTTTTT
CDR3 protein: CASSKDRLRDEKLFF

V gene: TRBV5-4
clone size: NA
J gene: TRBJ1-5
D gene: NA
CDR3 DNA: TGTGCCAGCAGCTTGGCGGGGGGCGGACAGCCCCAGCATTTT
CDR3 protein: CASSLAGGGQPQHF

V gene: TRBV5-1
clone size: NA
J gene: TRBJ2-2
D gene: NA
CDR3 DNA: TGCGCCAGCAGCGCAGATAACAGGGTTGACGGGGAGCTGTTTTTT
CDR3 protein: CASSADNRVDGELFF

V gene: TRBV19
clone size: NA
J gene: TRBJ1-2
D gene: NA
CDR3 DNA: TGTGCCAGTAGTTTATACTCGGACAGAAACAACTATGGCTACACCTTC
CDR3 protein: CASSLYSDRNNYGYTF

V gene: TRBV30
clone size: NA
J gene: TRBJ1-1
D gene: NA
CDR3 DNA: TGTGCCTGGAGTGTACGGGTTGAAGCTTTCTTT
CDR3 protein: CAWSVRVEAFF

V gene: TRBV7-8
clone size: NA
J gene: TRBJ2-3
D gene: NA
CDR3 DNA: TGTGCCAGCAGCTTATCACGCGGACGGGAGAGGCTCAGCACAGATACGCAGTATTTT
CDR3 protein: CASSLSRGRERLSTDTQYF

V gene: TRBV19
clone size: NA
J gene: TRBJ2-3
D gene: NA
CDR3 DNA: TGTGCCAGTAGCCCGAGTACTACAGTATTCACAGATACGCAGTATTTT
CDR3 protein: CASSPSTTVFTDTQYF

V gene: TRBV4-1
clone size: NA
J gene: TRBJ1-4
D gene: TRBD1
CDR3 DNA: TGCGCCAGCAGCCAAGGTGGGGACAGGGGACTAAATGAAAAACTGTTTTTT
CDR3 protein: CASSQGGDRGLNEKLFF

V gene: TRBV6-1
clone size: NA
J gene: TRBJ1-1
D gene: NA
CDR3 DNA: TGTGCCAGCAGGGCGGAGGGGCGGGCTTTCTTT
CDR3 protein: CASRAEGRAFF

V gene: TRBV28
clone size: once
J gene: TRBJ2-4
D gene: NA
CDR3 DNA: TGTGCCAGCAGACAGGGATCAAAAAACATTCAGTACTTC
CDR3 protein: CASRQGSKNIQYF

V gene: TRBV6-5
clone size: NA
J gene: TRBJ2-7
D gene: NA
CDR3 DNA: TGTGCCAGCAGGCGTCCCGGGGCCGACTACGAGCAGTACTTC
CDR3 protein: CASRRPGADYEQYF

V gene: TRBV18
clone size: NA
J gene: TRBJ1-1
D gene: NA
CDR3 DNA: TGTGCCAGCTCACCAATAGACACTGAAGCTTTCTTT
CDR3 protein: CASSPIDTEAFF

V gene: TRBV4-2
clone size: NA
J gene: TRBJ2-7
D gene: NA
CDR3 DNA: TGTGCCAGCAGCCAAGAGCAAGGGCAGGCCTACGAGCAGTACTTC
CDR3 protein: CASSQEQGQAYEQYF

V gene: TRBV6-5
clone size: NA
J gene: TRBJ2-5
D gene: TRBD2
CDR3 DNA: TGTGCCAGCACCACAGCGGGAGCTTGGGAGACCCAGTACTTC
CDR3 protein: CASTTAGAWETQYF

V gene: TRBV30
clone size: NA
J gene: TRBJ1-1
D gene: NA
CDR3 DNA: TGTGCCTGGAGTATAAACCAATGGGCTGAAGCTTTCTTT
CDR3 protein: CAWSINQWAEAFF

V gene: TRBV15
clone size: once
J gene: TRBJ1-2
D gene: NA
CDR3 DNA: TGTGCCACCAGCAGAGACAGGTTATATGGCTACACCTTC
CDR3 protein: CATSRDRLYGYTF

V gene: TRBV9
clone size: NA
J gene: TRBJ2-7
D gene: NA
CDR3 DNA: TGTGCCAGCAGCGTAGGGCTAGCCTACGAGCAGTACTTC
CDR3 protein: CASSVGLAYEQYF

V gene: TRBV11-2
clone size: NA
J gene: TRBJ2-7
D gene: TRBD2
CDR3 DNA: TGTGCCAGCAGCGTCCTAGCGGGCACCTACGAGCAGTACTTC
CDR3 protein: CASSVLAGTYEQYF

V gene: TRBV30
clone size: NA
J gene: TRBJ2-2
D gene: TRBD1
CDR3 DNA: TGTGCCTTAAGCGGGGACAGGGGGCCCACCGGGGAGCTGTTTTTT
CDR3 protein: CALSGDRGPTGELFF

V gene: TRBV10-3
clone size: NA
J gene: TRBJ2-3
D gene: TRBD1
CDR3 DNA: TGTGCCATCACCGCAGGACAGGGGCTCCACACAGATACGCAGTATTTT
CDR3 protein: CAITAGQGLHTDTQYF

V gene: TRBV5-1
clone size: NA
J gene: TRBJ2-2
D gene: NA
CDR3 DNA: TGCGCCAGCAGCTTGGAGTCCGGGTTCGCCGGGGAGCTGTTTTTT
CDR3 protein: CASSLESGFAGELFF

V gene: TRBV2
clone size: NA
J gene: TRBJ2-2
D gene: NA
CDR3 DNA: TGTGCCAGCAGTCGGGACTCCCCGAACACCGGGGAGCTGTTTTTT
CDR3 protein: CASSRDSPNTGELFF

V gene: TRBV13
clone size: NA
J gene: TRBJ2-1
D gene: NA
CDR3 DNA: TGTGCCAGCAGTCGCACGCTACACAATGAGCAGTTCTTC
CDR3 protein: CASSRTLHNEQFF

V gene: TRBV11-3
clone size: NA
J gene: TRBJ2-1
D gene: TRBD2
CDR3 DNA: TGTGCCAGCAGCTCTAGACTAGCTTCCCACAATGAGCAGTTCTTC
CDR3 protein: CASSSRLASHNEQFF

V gene: TRBV5-8
clone size: NA
J gene: TRBJ2-3
D gene: NA
CDR3 DNA: TGTGCCAGCAGCTTGCAGCGTGCCACAGATACGCAGTATTTT
CDR3 protein: CASSLQRATDTQYF

V gene: TRBV6-6
clone size: NA
J gene: TRBJ1-1
D gene: NA
CDR3 DNA: TGTGCCAGCAGTTATAGTCGGGGCGAGTACACTGAAGCTTTCTTT
CDR3 protein: CASSYSRGEYTEAFF

V gene: TRBV28
clone size: NA
J gene: TRBJ1-1
D gene: NA
CDR3 DNA: TGTGCCAGCAGTCCCCTGGGTACCGGGGGCACTGAAGCTTTCTTT
CDR3 protein: CASSPLGTGGTEAFF

V gene: TRBV9
clone size: NA
J gene: TRBJ2-3
D gene: TRBD2
CDR3 DNA: TGTGCCAGCAGCCCCCGGGGACTAGCGGGGGGGAGACTCACAGATACGCAGTATTTT
CDR3 protein: CASSPRGLAGGRLTDTQYF

V gene: TRBV6-5
clone size: NA
J gene: TRBJ2-7
D gene: NA
CDR3 DNA: TGTGCCAGCAGTTACCGATCAGGAACCTACGAGCAGTACTTC
CDR3 protein: CASSYRSGTYEQYF

V gene: TRBV27
clone size: NA
J gene: TRBJ2-1
D gene: NA
CDR3 DNA: TGTGCCAGCAGTCGGGACGGCTTGATACAGTTCTTC
CDR3 protein: CASSRDGLIQFF

V gene: TRBV30
clone size: NA
J gene: TRBJ2-3
D gene: NA
CDR3 DNA: TGTGCCTGGAGTGTACTGGGTACGCAGTATTTT
CDR3 protein: CAWSVLGTQYF

V gene: TRBV6-5
clone size: few
J gene: TRBJ1-4
D gene: NA
CDR3 DNA: TGTGCCAGCAGTTTGGACGGGTGGAGTGAAAAACTGTTTTTT
CDR3 protein: CASSLDGWSEKLFF

V gene: TRBV25-1
clone size: NA
J gene: TRBJ2-6
D gene: NA
CDR3 DNA: TGTGCCAGCAGTGAAAGGAAGCCGGACTCTGGGGCCAACGTCCTGACTTTC
CDR3 protein: CASSERKPDSGANVLTF

V gene: TRBV7-2
clone size: NA
J gene: TRBJ2-1
D gene: NA
CDR3 DNA: TGTGCCAGCAGCTTAGTGGGTAGCCTGGGGAATGAGCAGTTCTTC
CDR3 protein: CASSLVGSLGNEQFF

V gene: TRBV27
clone size: NA
J gene: TRBJ2-7
D gene: NA
CDR3 DNA: TGTGCCAGCAGTTCCCCCAGCGACAGCTACGAGCAGTACTTC
CDR3 protein: CASSSPSDSYEQYF

V gene: TRBV7-8
clone size: NA
J gene: TRBJ1-2
D gene: TRBD1
CDR3 DNA: TGTGCCAGCAGCTTAGGATTTTTAGGGACAGTCCTTGGCTACACCTTC
CDR3 protein: CASSLGFLGTVLGYTF

V gene: TRBV7-3
clone size: NA
J gene: TRBJ2-6
D gene: TRBD1
CDR3 DNA: TGTGCCAGCAGTCCCGGACAGGCTGGGGCCAACGTCCTGACTTTC
CDR3 protein: CASSPGQAGANVLTF

V gene: TRBV7-9
clone size: NA
J gene: TRBJ1-1
D gene: NA
CDR3 DNA: TGTGCCAGCACCCACAACACTGAAGCTTTCTTT
CDR3 protein: CASTHNTEAFF

V gene: TRBV5-6
clone size: NA
J gene: TRBJ2-6
D gene: TRBD2
CDR3 DNA: TGTGCCAGCAGCTTTCGGCTAGCGGCCTTCTCTGGGGCCAACGTCCTGACTTTC
CDR3 protein: CASSFRLAAFSGANVLTF

V gene: TRBV27
clone size: NA
J gene: TRBJ2-7
D gene: TRBD1
CDR3 DNA: TGTGCCACCTTCCGACAGGGCACCTACGAGCAGTACTTC
CDR3 protein: CATFRQGTYEQYF

V gene: TRBV4-3
clone size: NA
J gene: TRBJ1-3
D gene: TRBD1
CDR3 DNA: TGCGCCAGCAGCCAAGGGCCGGGACAGGGTCCTGGAAACACCATATATTTT
CDR3 protein: CASSQGPGQGPGNTIYF

V gene: TRBV14
clone size: NA
J gene: TRBJ2-1
D gene: TRBD2
CDR3 DNA: TGTGCCAGCAGCCAAGCAATCCCCCGCGGGACTAGCACGTACAATGAGCAGTTCTTC
CDR3 protein: CASSQAIPRGTSTYNEQFF

V gene: TRBV19
clone size: NA
J gene: TRBJ1-2
D gene: NA
CDR3 DNA: TGTGCCAGTAGTATTGCTGGGACGCGCCATGGCTACACCTTC
CDR3 protein: CASSIAGTRHGYTF

V gene: TRBV18
clone size: NA
J gene: TRBJ2-7
D gene: TRBD2
CDR3 DNA: TGTGCCAGCTCGCCTACTAGCGGGAGGAACTACGAGCAGTACTTC
CDR3 protein: CASSPTSGRNYEQYF